Listed below are T cell receptor beta chains from one sample, sequenced in a study of CD8 T cells in Susac syndrome. TCRdb reanalysed the immunoSEQ multiplex PCR reads using MiXCR and keeps one entry per CDR3 protein. The table records 150,000 to 200,000 distinct CDR3 sequences, roughly 95% of them present only once. Sequencing was carried out using CD4+ T cells from PBMCs. Receptors originate from a human donor with multiple sclerosis. Both conserved end residues are part of each CDR3. A D gene is named only where the DNA matches it firmly. Clone size is stated in some rows and not others, as once, few, many or a class when expanded.

j_call v_call clone_size cdr3_length d_call cdr3_nt cdr3_aa
TRBJ1-2 TRBV30 . 15 . TGTGCCTGGAGTTTCCGGTTCCAAGCTAACTATGGCTACACCTTC CAWSFRFQANYGYTF
TRBJ2-6 TRBV12-3/TRBV12-4 . 14 . TGTGCCACTTCCACCCACTCTGGGGCCAACGTCCTGACTTTC CATSTHSGANVLTF
TRBJ1-2 TRBV7-9 . 12 . TGTGCCAGCAGCGGGTGGACTGGTGGCTACACCTTC CASSGWTGGYTF
TRBJ2-5 TRBV2 . 12 . TGTGCCAGCCCGACACCCAGAGGAAGCCAGTACTTC CASPTPRGSQYF
TRBJ1-5 TRBV6-5 . 14 . TGTGCCAGCAGTTACTCACAAGGGAATCAGCCCCAGCATTTT CASSYSQGNQPQHF
TRBJ2-7 TRBV29-1 . 16 TRBD1 TGCAGCGTTGAAGATAGGAGGGACAGGGGGTCCTACGAGCAGTACTTC CSVEDRRDRGSYEQYF
TRBJ2-1 TRBV20-1 . 15 TRBD2 TGCAGTGCTAGTCCGACTAGCGGCCACTACAATGAGCAGTTCTTC CSASPTSGHYNEQFF
TRBJ2-1 TRBV18 . 13 . TGTGCCAGCTCATTGACCCCCTCGGATGAGCAGTTCTTC CASSLTPSDEQFF
TRBJ2-1 TRBV30 . 11 . TGTGCCTGGAGTGACCGAAATGAGCAGTTCTTC CAWSDRNEQFF
TRBJ2-3 TRBV30 . 14 TRBD2 TGTGCCTGGAGGAAAGCGGGAGTACCAGATACGCAGTATTTT CAWRKAGVPDTQYF
TRBJ2-1 TRBV28 . 18 TRBD2 TGTGCCAGCAGTTTACAAGGACTGCAGCGGGAGGGAGAATGGGAGCAGTTCTTC CASSLQGLQREGEWEQFF
TRBJ2-7 TRBV2 . 12 . TGTGCCAGCAGCGTGCAGACTTACGAGCAGTACTTC CASSVQTYEQYF
TRBJ2-1 TRBV9 . 14 . TGTGCCAGCAGAAAACTATCCTCCTACAATGAGCAGTTCTTC CASRKLSSYNEQFF
TRBJ1-1 TRBV30 once 12 . TGTGCCTGGAGCCTCCAGGGCAAGGTAGCTTTCTTT CAWSLQGKVAFF
TRBJ1-1 TRBV29-1 few 15 . TGCAGCGTTGTCGGTCCCGGACGGCCGAACACTGAAGCTTTCTTT CSVVGPGRPNTEAFF
TRBJ1-2 TRBV29-1 . 12 . TGCAGCGTTGCCAGGGACGGGTCTGGCTACACCTTC CSVARDGSGYTF
TRBJ2-4 TRBV7-2 . 16 . TGTGCCAGCAGTCAACGCGCAGGCAGTACCAAAAACATTCAGTACTTC CASSQRAGSTKNIQYF
TRBJ1-5 TRBV6-2/TRBV6-3 . 14 TRBD1 TGTGCCAGCACCTCCGGAGGGGGCGGGCAGCCCCAGCATTTT CASTSGGGGQPQHF
TRBJ1-3 TRBV6-6 . 15 . TGTGCCAGCAGTTACGCGACAGGCTCTGGAAACACCATATATTTT CASSYATGSGNTIYF
TRBJ1-2 TRBV29-1 . 19 TRBD1 TGCAGCGTTGAAGGGTCTGAACAGGGGATTGTCAGGTCCTACTATGGCTACACCTTC CSVEGSEQGIVRSYYGYTF
TRBJ1-2 TRBV20-1 . 12 TRBD1 TGCAGTGCGGGAGGACAGGAGGATGGCTACACCTTC CSAGGQEDGYTF
TRBJ1-5 TRBV3-1 once 15 . TGTGCCAGCAGCCCAAACCTTTTTGGCGTTCAGCCCCAGCATTTT CASSPNLFGVQPQHF
TRBJ2-3 TRBV2 . 16 . TGTGCCAGCAGTGAGAATGGGATCCGGGCAGGAGATACGCAGTATTTT CASSENGIRAGDTQYF
TRBJ1-1 TRBV29-1 . 14 . TGCAGCGTTGCCGTCACAGGAATGAACACTGAAGCTTTCTTT CSVAVTGMNTEAFF
TRBJ1-5 TRBV10-3 . 17 . TGTGCCACCTCCCCTACCCAGGGGTCGGACCTCAATCAGCCCCAGCATTTT CATSPTQGSDLNQPQHF
TRBJ2-5 TRBV19 . 18 TRBD1 TGTGCCAGTAGTATATCTCGGACAGGGCGGTTTGATAGAAAGACCCAGTACTTC CASSISRTGRFDRKTQYF
TRBJ2-7 TRBV4-2 . 15 TRBD1 TGTGCCAGCAGCCAAGGGGCAGGGGGCGAATTGGAGCAGTACTTC CASSQGAGGELEQYF
TRBJ2-4 TRBV29-1 . 14 . TGCAGCGTCACATCCTCGGGGCTTGGGGACATTCAGTACTTC CSVTSSGLGDIQYF
TRBJ1-3 TRBV12-5 . 13 . TGTGCTAGTGGTGTAAGCTCTGAAAACACCATATATTTT CASGVSSENTIYF
TRBJ1-5 TRBV18 . 15 TRBD1 TGTGCCAGCTCACCACGGGACAGCCTCAATCAGCCCCAGCATTTT CASSPRDSLNQPQHF
TRBJ2-5 TRBV27 . 17 TRBD2 TGTGCCAGCAGTTCCTCTGGGAGGGCCTTCAAAGGGGAGACCCAGTACTTC CASSSSGRAFKGETQYF
TRBJ1-5 TRBV2 once 15 . TGTGCCAGCAGTGAAAAGGCGGAACTAAATCAGCCCCAGCATTTT CASSEKAELNQPQHF
TRBJ1-1 TRBV18 . 14 . TGTGCCAGCTCACCAGGCACAAGGAACACTGAAGCTTTCTTT CASSPGTRNTEAFF
TRBJ2-5 TRBV7-2 . 14 TRBD1 TGTGCCAGCAGCCCAGGGGGTACTCAAGAGACCCAGTACTTC CASSPGGTQETQYF
TRBJ2-2 TRBV3-1 . 14 . TGTGCCAGCAGCCAAGGGTGGGAGTCGGGGGAGCTGTTTTTT CASSQGWESGELFF
TRBJ2-3 TRBV6-6 . 15 TRBD2 TGTGCCAGCAGCCCCGGGACTAGCGGGGTTGATACGCAGTATTTT CASSPGTSGVDTQYF
TRBJ2-1 TRBV9 . 15 . TGTGCCAGCAGTGATATGAGGGGTTCCCCAAATGAGCAGTTCTTC CASSDMRGSPNEQFF
TRBJ2-5 TRBV29-1 . 13 TRBD2 TGCAGCGTTGGACTAGCGGGAGCAGAGACCCAGTACTTC CSVGLAGAETQYF
TRBJ2-2 TRBV3-1 . 15 . TGTGCCAGCAGCCAAGAGGTAACGAACACCGGGGAGCTGTTTTTT CASSQEVTNTGELFF
TRBJ1-4 TRBV18 . 14 TRBD1 TGTGCCAGCTCACCGTCGGGACAGCCGAACGAACTGTTTTTT CASSPSGQPNELFF
TRBJ2-3 TRBV3-1 . 15 TRBD1 TGTGCCAGCAGCCAATGGGACAGCTTTAAAGATACGCAGTATTTT CASSQWDSFKDTQYF
TRBJ1-1 TRBV10-3 . 14 . TGTGCCACTATAACAGGGACGGGGGGCACTGAAGCTTTCTTT CATITGTGGTEAFF
TRBJ1-5 TRBV12-3/TRBV12-4 once 13 . TGTGCCAGCAGTTTCACAGTAAATCAGCCCCAGCATTTT CASSFTVNQPQHF